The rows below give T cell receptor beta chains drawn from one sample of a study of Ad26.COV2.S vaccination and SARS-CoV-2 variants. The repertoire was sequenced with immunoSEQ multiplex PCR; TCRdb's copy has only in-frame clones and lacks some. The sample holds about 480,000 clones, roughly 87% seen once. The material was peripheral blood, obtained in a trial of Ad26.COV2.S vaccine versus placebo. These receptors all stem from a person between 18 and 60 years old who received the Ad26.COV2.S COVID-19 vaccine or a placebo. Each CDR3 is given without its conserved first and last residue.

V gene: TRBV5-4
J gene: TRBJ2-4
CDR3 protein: ASSLVRDRAKNIQY

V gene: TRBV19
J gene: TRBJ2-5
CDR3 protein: ASSTSGGTETQY

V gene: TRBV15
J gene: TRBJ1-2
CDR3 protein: ATSRDGGYT

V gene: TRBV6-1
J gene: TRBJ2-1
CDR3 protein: ASSERWAGGDNEQF

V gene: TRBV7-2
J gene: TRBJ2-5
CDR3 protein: ASSPGARGETQY

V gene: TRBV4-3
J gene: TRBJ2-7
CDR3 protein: ASSQRLAAYEQY

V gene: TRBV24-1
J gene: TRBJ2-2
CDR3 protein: ATSDFPSGRFNTGELF

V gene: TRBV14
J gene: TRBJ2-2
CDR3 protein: ASSHRAGVATGELF

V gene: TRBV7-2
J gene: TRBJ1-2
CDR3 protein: ASSVDSGYT

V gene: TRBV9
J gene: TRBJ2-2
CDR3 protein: ASSLMGRTGELF

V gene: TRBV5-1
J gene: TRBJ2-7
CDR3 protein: ASSSTRDYEQY

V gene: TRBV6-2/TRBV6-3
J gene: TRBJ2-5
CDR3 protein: ASSYSILRIQETQY

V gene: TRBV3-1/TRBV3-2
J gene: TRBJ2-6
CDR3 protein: ASSQQGPGANVLT

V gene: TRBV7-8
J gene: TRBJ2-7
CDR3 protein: ASSTGAGQVEQY

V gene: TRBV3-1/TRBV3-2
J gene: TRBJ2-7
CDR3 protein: ASSQAPGYEQY

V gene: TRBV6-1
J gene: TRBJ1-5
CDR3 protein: ASSESGSNQPQH